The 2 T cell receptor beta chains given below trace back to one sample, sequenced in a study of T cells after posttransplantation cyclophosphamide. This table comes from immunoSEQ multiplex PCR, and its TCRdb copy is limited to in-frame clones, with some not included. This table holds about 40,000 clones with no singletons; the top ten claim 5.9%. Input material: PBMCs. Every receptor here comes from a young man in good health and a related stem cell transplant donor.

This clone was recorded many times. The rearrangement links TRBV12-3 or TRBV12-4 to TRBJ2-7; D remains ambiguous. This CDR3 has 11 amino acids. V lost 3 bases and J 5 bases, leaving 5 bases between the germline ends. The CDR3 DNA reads TGTGCCAGCAGTTTCCAAAACGAGCAGTACTTC. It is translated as CASSFQNEQYF.

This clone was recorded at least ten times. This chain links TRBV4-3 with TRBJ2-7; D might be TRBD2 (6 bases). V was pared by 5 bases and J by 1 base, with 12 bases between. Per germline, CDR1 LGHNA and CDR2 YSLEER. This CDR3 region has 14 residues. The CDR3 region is CASSTYGGSYEQYF. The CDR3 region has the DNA TGCGCCAGCAGCACCTACGGGGGATCCTACGAGCAGTACTTC.